This passage covers 6 T cell receptor beta chains from one sample sequenced in a study of T cell responses to AZD1222 COVID-19 vaccine. Clones were sequenced by immunoSEQ multiplex PCR, and TCRdb holds only the in-frame ones, with some missing. The sample consists of some 150,000 clones, around 91% of them appearing once. The sequenced sample was peripheral blood, obtained on day 0 of AZD1222 vaccination. These receptor sequences come from an adult in good health.

V and J are TRBV27 and TRBJ2-1, with D perhaps matching TRBD2 (5 bases). CDR3 length: 15 amino acids. V lost 5 bases, J lost 2 bases, and 13 bases lay in between. Germline V gene data show CDR1 as MNHEY and CDR2 as SMNVEV (reference sequence). CDR3 sequence: CASSHPLATYNEQFF. CDR3 DNA sequence: TGTGCCAGCAGTCACCCCTTAGCGACCTACAATGAGCAGTTCTTC.

The rearrangement links TRBV11-2 to TRBJ1-6; the match to TRBD1 covers 10 bases. CDR3 length: 16 amino acids. V gave up 2 bases and J gave up 7 bases; unmatched junction bases: 5. Germline V gene lookup returns CDR1 SGHAT and CDR2 FQNNGV. CDR3 sequence reads: CASSLRGQGWNSPLHF. CDR3 DNA sequence: TGTGCCAGCAGCTTACGGGGACAGGGGTGGAATTCACCCCTCCACTTT.

DNA of the CDR3: TGTGCCAGTAGTATAGGGGACTCCGGAGAGCAGTTCTTC. Its translation is CASSIGDSGEQFF. The chain recombines TRBV19 with TRBJ2-1, with D possibly matching TRBD2 (6 bases). CDR1 and CDR2 from the germline V gene are LNHDA and SQIVND (reference sequence). The CDR3 sequence is 13 residues long. Between the trimmed V and J ends, which lost 1 base and 10 bases, there was a span of 11 bases.

V is TRBV2 and J is TRBJ1-1; D is undetermined. From germline, CDR1 is SNHLY and CDR2 FYNNEI. The CDR3 totals 12 residues. Trimming took off 6 bases at V and 1 base at J, with 6 bases between the two ends. The chain's CDR3 is CASSVSNTEAFF. CDR3 nucleotides: TGTGCCAGCAGCGTCTCGAACACTGAAGCTTTCTTT.

The DNA of the CDR3 is TGTGCCAGCAGACTAGAGAGCACAGATACGCAGTATTTT. Its protein product is CASRLESTDTQYF. This chain connects TRBV3-1 (or the pseudogene TRBV3-2) to TRBJ2-3, with TRBD2 as a possible D gene (5 bases). Germline CDR1 is LGHDT and CDR2 is YNNKEL (reference sequence). The CDR3 runs to 13 residues. Deletions cut 6 bases from V and 0 bases from J, with 7 bases between.

This clone was seen more than once but under ten times. The chain couples TRBV19 to TRBJ1-5; D gene ambiguous. Germline CDR1 LNHDA, CDR2 SQIVND (reference sequence). V shed 10 bases and J shed 0 bases, with 10 bases lying between them. The CDR3 length is 13 residues. The CDR3 DNA sequence: TGTGCCACTAAGACGAATAGCAATCAGCCCCAGCATTTT. It specifies CATKTNSNQPQHF.